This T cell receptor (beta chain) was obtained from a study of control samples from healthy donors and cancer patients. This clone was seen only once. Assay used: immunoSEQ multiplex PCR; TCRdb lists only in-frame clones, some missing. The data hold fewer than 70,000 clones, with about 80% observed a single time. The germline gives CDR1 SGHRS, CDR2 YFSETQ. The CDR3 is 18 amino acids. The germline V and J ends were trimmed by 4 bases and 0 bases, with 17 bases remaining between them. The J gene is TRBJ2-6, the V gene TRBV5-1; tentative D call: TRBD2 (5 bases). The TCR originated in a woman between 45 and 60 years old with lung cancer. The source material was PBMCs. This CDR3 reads CASSLETSGDSGANVLTF. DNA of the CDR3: TGCGCCAGCAGCCTGGAAACCAGCGGAGACTCTGGGGCCAACGTCCTGACTTTC.